These 13 T cell receptor beta chains were sequenced from one sample in a study of CD8 T cells in Susac syndrome. RNA, at roughly 0.5 to 1 ug, was reverse transcribed with random hexamers. TCRdb processed the immunoSEQ multiplex PCR reads anew with MiXCR; each CDR3 protein has one entry. The table shows approximately 300,000 distinct CDR3 sequences, with 70% to 90% occurring only once. The sample consisted of CD8+ T cells from PBMCs. Receptor source: a human donor with multiple sclerosis.

V and J are TRBV12-3 or TRBV12-4 and TRBJ2-3; the D is unclear. V lost 3 bases to trimming and J lost 3 bases, with 7 bases between them. This CDR3 is 13 amino acids long. The CDR3 region has the DNA TGTGCCAGCAGTTTTCCCGTAACAGATACGCAGTATTTT. This codes for CASSFPVTDTQYF.

This chain connects TRBV28 to TRBJ2-7, with 7 bases matching TRBD1. The CDR3 consists of 15 residues. In germline, CDR1 is MDHEN, CDR2 SYDVKM. V lost 5 bases to trimming and J lost 3 bases; unmatched junction nucleotides: 10. The CDR3 loop is CASSPRQGYYYEQYF. CDR3 sequence (DNA): TGTGCCAGCAGTCCACGACAGGGTTACTACTACGAGCAGTACTTC.

The chain is built from TRBV27 and TRBJ2-7; 10 nucleotides line up with TRBD1. Losses at the gene ends were 6 bases for V and 7 bases for J; bases not matched to a gene: 9. The CDR3 extends over 14 amino acids. Germline CDR1 reads MNHEY; CDR2 reads SMNVEV (reference sequence). The DNA for the CDR3 is TGTGCCAGCAGATCCGGGACAGGGGTCTGGGAGCAGTACTTC. Translating it yields CASRSGTGVWEQYF.

Details on this clonotype: The germline gene is not matched at one end of the junction; a read error may be the cause. This chain links TRBV30 with TRBJ1-3; possible D gene TRBD1, 5 bases. The CDR3 is 14 amino acids. Germline V gene data show CDR1 as GTSNPN and CDR2 as SVGIG (reference sequence). CDR3 in DNA: TGTGCCTGGAGTGTAGGGGTCTCTGAAAACACCATATATTTT. This translates into CAWSVGVSENTIYF.

The chain combines TRBV27 with TRBJ2-6; D unresolved. From germline, CDR1 is MNHEY and CDR2 SMNVEV (reference sequence). The V gene lost 3 bases and the J gene lost 3 bases, with 6 bases spanning the gap. This CDR3 comprises 14 residues. The CDR3: CASSFGVGANVLTF. CDR3 nucleotides: TGTGCCAGCAGTTTTGGGGTTGGGGCCAACGTCCTGACTTTC. The entire variable domain, with the rest obtained from reference TRBV27 and TRBJ2-6, is as follows: EAQVTQNPRYLITVTGKKLTVTCSQNMNHEYMSWYRQDPGLGLRQIYYSMNVEVTDKGDVPEGYKVSRKEKRNFPLILESPSPNQTSLYFCASSFGVGANVLTFGAGSRLTVL.

The chain recombines TRBV6-1 with TRBJ1-2, with 7 bases lining up with TRBD1. The CDR3 covers 17 residues. Germline CDR1 MNHNS, CDR2 SASEGT. Trimming at V came to 6 bases and at J to 4 bases, leaving 17 bases not matched to a gene. The DNA of the CDR3 is TGTGCCAGCAGACCTGTGGGGGGGTGGACAGGATCCTATGGCTACACCTTC. This translates into CASRPVGGWTGSYGYTF.

This chain uses TRBV30 with TRBJ2-7; D is undetermined. Germline values: CDR1 GTSNPN, CDR2 SVGIG (reference sequence). V lost 4 bases and J lost 3, with 10 bases in between. This CDR3 is built from 12 residues. As DNA, the CDR3 is TGTGCCTGGAAGGCAGGTTACTACGAGCAGTACTTC. It translates to CAWKAGYYEQYF.

The CDR3 loop is CASSLVDSNYEQYF. The DNA for the CDR3 is TGTGCCAGCAGCTTGGTGGACAGTAACTACGAGCAGTACTTC. The V call is TRBV5-6, the J call TRBJ2-7; a possible D gene is TRBD1 (6 bases). The V gene lost 0 bases and the J gene lost 3 bases, with 10 bases spanning the gap. The CDR3 runs 14 residues. Germline V gene data show CDR1 as SGHDT and CDR2 as YYEEEE.

The chain is built from TRBV5-6 and TRBJ2-7, with D uncertain. Per the germline V gene, CDR1 is SGHDT and CDR2 is YYEEEE. This CDR3 contains 16 residues. Trimming removed 0 bases from V and 0 bases from J, with 13 bases in between. The CDR3 reads CASSLDPSGFSYEQYF. In DNA form, the CDR3 reads TGTGCCAGCAGCTTGGATCCGTCTGGTTTCTCCTACGAGCAGTACTTC.

This clonotype was counted once. This chain connects TRBV6-1 to TRBJ1-4; 8 bases match TRBD1. The V segment lost 6 bases and the J segment 7 bases; nucleotides outside the gene matches: 19. Looked up from germline, CDR1 is MNHNS and CDR2 is SASEGT. CDR3 size: 18 residues. The CDR3 bases are TGTGCCAGCAGCCTACGGGCCGTCACAGGGGGAGGAAGTGAAAAACTGTTTTTT. Its translation: CASSLRAVTGGGSEKLFF.

The chain carries TRBV28 and TRBJ1-1; D uncertain. The CDR3 contains 13 residues. CDR1 is MDHEN, CDR2 SYDVKM, per germline. Trimming left V 5 bases short and J 1 base short, with 8 bases between. CDR3 sequence: CASSLRQNTEAFF. The CDR3 DNA reads TGTGCCAGCAGTCTCCGACAGAACACTGAAGCTTTCTTT. Full variable domain (outside the CDR3, taken from reference TRBV28 and TRBJ1-1): DVKVTQSSRYLVKRTGEKVFLECVQDMDHENMFWYRQDPGLGLRLIYFSYDVKMKEKGDIPEGYSVSREKKERFSLILESASTNQTSMYLCASSLRQNTEAFFGQGTRLTVV.

This rearrangement joins TRBV13 to TRBJ2-5, with 14 bases matching TRBD2. The V gene end was trimmed by 4 bases and the J gene end by 5 bases; junction bases not matched to a gene: 9. This CDR3 contains 17 residues. Germline loops: CDR1 PRHDT, CDR2 FYEKMQ (reference sequence). The CDR3 DNA reads as TGTGCCAGCAGCTGGGGACTAGCGGGAGAAGGGGGGGAGACCCAGTACTTC. Protein: CASSWGLAGEGGETQYF.

The chain links TRBV19 to TRBJ2-7; tentatively, D is TRBD2 (5 bases). V was shortened by 3 bases and J by 3 bases, with 12 bases between the two germline ends. This CDR3 region has 14 residues. Germline CDR1 reads LNHDA; CDR2 reads SQIVND (reference sequence). The CDR3 DNA is TGTGCCAGTAGTATCCGTTGGGAGAACTACGAGCAGTACTTC. This sequence encodes CASSIRWENYEQYF.